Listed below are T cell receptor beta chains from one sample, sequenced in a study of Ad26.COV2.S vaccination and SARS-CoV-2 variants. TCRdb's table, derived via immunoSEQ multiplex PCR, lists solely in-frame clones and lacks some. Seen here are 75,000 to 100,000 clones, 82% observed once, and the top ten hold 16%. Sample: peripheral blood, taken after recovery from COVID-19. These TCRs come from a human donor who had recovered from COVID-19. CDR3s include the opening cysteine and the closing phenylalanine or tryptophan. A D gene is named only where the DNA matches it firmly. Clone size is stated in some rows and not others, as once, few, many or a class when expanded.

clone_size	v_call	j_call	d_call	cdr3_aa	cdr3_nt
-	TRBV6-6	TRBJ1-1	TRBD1	CASSYSRQGHTEAFF	TGTGCCAGCAGTTACTCGAGACAGGGACACACTGAAGCTTTCTTT
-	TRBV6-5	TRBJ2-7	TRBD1	CASKPQGSYEQYF	TGTGCCAGCAAACCACAGGGGTCCTACGAGCAGTACTTC
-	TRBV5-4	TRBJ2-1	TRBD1	CASRDRGPGEQFF	TGTGCCAGCCGGGACAGGGGGCCAGGTGAGCAGTTCTTC
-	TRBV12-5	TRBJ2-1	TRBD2	CASGSSEWAGGGNEQFF	TGTGCTAGTGGTTCCTCAGAATGGGCGGGAGGGGGCAATGAGCAGTTCTTC
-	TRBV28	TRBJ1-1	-	CASRSGKAFF	TGTGCCAGCAGATCGGGGAAAGCTTTCTTT
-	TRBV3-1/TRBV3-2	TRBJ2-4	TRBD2	CASSPGLAGKTKNIQYF	TGTGCCAGCAGCCCGGGACTAGCGGGTAAGACCAAAAACATTCAGTACTTC
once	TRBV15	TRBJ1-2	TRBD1	CASRATGTNYGYTF	TGTGCTTCGCGGGCGACAGGGACCAACTATGGCTACACCTTC
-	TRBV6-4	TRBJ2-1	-	CASSDSSVNEQFF	TGTGCCAGCAGTGACTCGTCGGTCAATGAGCAGTTCTTC
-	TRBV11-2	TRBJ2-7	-	CASSFGTDRGEQYF	TGTGCCAGCAGCTTCGGAACAGACAGAGGCGAGCAGTACTTC
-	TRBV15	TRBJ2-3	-	CATSRDLGDTDTQYF	TGTGCCACCAGCAGAGATCTCGGGGACACAGATACGCAGTATTTT
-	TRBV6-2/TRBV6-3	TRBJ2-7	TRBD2	CASSQTSGQKGQYF	TGTGCCAGCAGTCAGACTAGCGGACAGAAAGGGCAGTACTTC
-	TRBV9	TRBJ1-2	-	CASKYLGGYTF	TGTGCCAGCAAATATCTAGGGGGCTACACCTTC
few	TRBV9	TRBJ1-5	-	CASSVGVDNQPQHF	TGTGCCAGCAGCGTAGGGGTGGATAATCAGCCCCAGCATTTT
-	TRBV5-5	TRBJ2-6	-	CASLRTAPSSGANVLTF	TGTGCCAGCCTTCGTACAGCTCCTTCCTCTGGGGCCAACGTCCTGACTTTC
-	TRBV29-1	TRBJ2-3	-	CSVTGLESTDTQYF	TGCAGCGTTACAGGACTGGAAAGCACAGATACGCAGTATTTT
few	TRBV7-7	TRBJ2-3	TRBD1	CASSPRQGTDTQYF	TGTGCCAGCAGCCCCAGACAGGGGACAGATACGCAGTATTTT
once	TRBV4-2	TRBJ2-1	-	CASSQELSYNEQFF	TGTGCCAGCAGCCAAGAACTCTCCTACAATGAGCAGTTCTTC
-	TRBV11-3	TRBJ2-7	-	CASSWGDSDEQYF	TGTGCCAGCAGCTGGGGTGATTCCGACGAGCAGTACTTC
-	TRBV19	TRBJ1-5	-	CASSNPSWGYSNQPQHF	TGTGCCAGTAGTAACCCCTCTTGGGGCTATAGCAATCAGCCCCAGCATTTT
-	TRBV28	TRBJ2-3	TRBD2	CASSGTSVPTDTQYF	TGTGCCAGCAGTGGGACTAGCGTACCCACAGATACGCAGTATTTT
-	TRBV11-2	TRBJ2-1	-	CASSRDPMREQFF	TGTGCCAGCAGCCGGGACCCCATGAGAGAGCAGTTCTTC
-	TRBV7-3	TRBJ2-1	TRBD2	CASSLAGGYNEQFF	TGTGCCAGCAGCTTAGCGGGAGGATACAATGAGCAGTTCTTC
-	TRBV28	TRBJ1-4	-	CASSMGLSGQVNEKLFF	TGTGCCAGCAGTATGGGGCTTTCGGGACAAGTCAATGAAAAACTGTTTTTT
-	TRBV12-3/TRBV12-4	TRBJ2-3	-	CASSLASYTQYF	TGTGCCAGCAGTTTAGCCAGTTATACGCAGTATTTT
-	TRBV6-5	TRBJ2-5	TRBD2	CASSTSGETQYF	TGTGCCAGCAGTACTAGCGGCGAGACCCAGTACTTC
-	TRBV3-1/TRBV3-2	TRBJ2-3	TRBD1	CASSPTGGKNTQYF	TGTGCCAGCAGCCCGACAGGGGGCAAGAATACGCAGTATTTT
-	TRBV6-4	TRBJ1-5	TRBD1	CASSDEPGQDNNQPQHF	TGTGCCAGCAGTGATGAACCGGGACAGGATAACAATCAGCCCCAGCATTTT
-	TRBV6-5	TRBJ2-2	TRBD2	CASRRSGGGTGELFF	TGTGCCAGCAGAAGGTCCGGGGGGGGGACCGGGGAGCTGTTTTTT
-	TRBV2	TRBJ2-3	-	CASSHFEGGDTQYF	TGTGCCAGCAGCCACTTTGAGGGGGGAGATACGCAGTATTTT
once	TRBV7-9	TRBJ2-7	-	CASRDSRGTHEQYF	TGTGCCAGCAGGGACAGTCGGGGAACCCACGAGCAGTACTTC
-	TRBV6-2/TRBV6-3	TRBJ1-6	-	CASTPRFNSPLHF	TGTGCCAGCACCCCAAGATTCAATTCACCCCTCCACTTT
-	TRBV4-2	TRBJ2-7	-	CASSQEGGGTYEQYF	TGTGCCAGCAGCCAAGAGGGCGGGGGCACCTACGAGCAGTACTTC
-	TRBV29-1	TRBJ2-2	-	CSVAFAGELFF	TGCAGCGTTGCATTTGCCGGGGAGCTGTTTTTT
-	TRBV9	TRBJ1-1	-	CASSASGNTEAFF	TGTGCCAGCAGCGCCTCGGGGAACACTGAAGCTTTCTTT
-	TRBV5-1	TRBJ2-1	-	CASSGYDEQFF	TGCGCCAGCAGCGGGTACGATGAGCAGTTCTTC
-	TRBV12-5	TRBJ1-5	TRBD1	CASGPTTGVLNQPQHF	TGTGCTAGTGGTCCAACGACAGGGGTCCTCAATCAGCCCCAGCATTTT
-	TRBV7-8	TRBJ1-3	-	CASSPQLGVSGNTIYF	TGTGCCAGCAGCCCCCAGCTAGGGGTCTCTGGAAACACCATATATTTT
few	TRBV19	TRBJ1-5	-	CASSIVWGRNQPQHF	TGTGCCAGTAGTATAGTATGGGGGCGTAATCAGCCCCAGCATTTT
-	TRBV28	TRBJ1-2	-	CATIRDGYTF	TGTGCCACTATTCGCGATGGCTACACCTTC
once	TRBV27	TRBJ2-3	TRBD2	CASNLRGGDTQYF	TGTGCCAGCAACCTACGCGGGGGAGATACGCAGTATTTT
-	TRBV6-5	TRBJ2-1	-	CASSSGMGPKFF	TGTGCCAGCAGTTCCGGCATGGGGCCAAAGTTCTTC
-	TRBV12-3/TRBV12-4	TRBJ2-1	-	CASGLRLKNEQFF	TGTGCCAGCGGATTAAGGTTAAAGAATGAGCAGTTCTTC
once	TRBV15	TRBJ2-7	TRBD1	CATSRVGGQTLHYEQYF	TGTGCCACCAGCAGAGTAGGGGGACAGACTCTCCACTACGAGCAGTACTTC
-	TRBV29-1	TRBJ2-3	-	CSVEDVGGPTDTQYF	TGCAGCGTTGAAGATGTGGGGGGCCCCACAGATACGCAGTATTTT
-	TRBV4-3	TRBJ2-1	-	CASSPEEGSAQFF	TGCGCCAGCAGCCCAGAGGAGGGATCCGCTCAGTTCTTC
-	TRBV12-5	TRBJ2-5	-	CASGMGETQYF	TGTGCTAGTGGTATGGGGGAGACCCAGTACTTC
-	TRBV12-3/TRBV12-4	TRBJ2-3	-	CASSLFRDTQYF	TGTGCCAGCAGTCTATTTAGGGATACGCAGTATTTT
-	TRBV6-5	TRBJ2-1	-	CASSSRGLYNEQFF	TGTGCCAGCAGTTCCAGGGGCTTATACAATGAGCAGTTCTTC
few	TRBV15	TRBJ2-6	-	CATMISGANVLTF	TGTGCCACCATGATCTCTGGGGCCAACGTCCTGACTTTC
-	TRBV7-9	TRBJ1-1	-	CASSLTGGTEAFF	TGTGCCAGCAGCTTGACGGGGGGGACTGAAGCTTTCTTT
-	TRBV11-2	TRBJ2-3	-	CASSLVVAASTDTQYF	TGTGCCAGCAGCTTAGTGGTAGCGGCTAGCACAGATACGCAGTATTTT
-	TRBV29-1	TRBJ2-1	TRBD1	CSVPEGAHEQFF	TGCAGCGTCCCCGAGGGGGCCCATGAGCAGTTCTTC
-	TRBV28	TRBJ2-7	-	CASNIGNSYEQYF	TGTGCCAGCAATATTGGGAACTCCTACGAGCAGTACTTC
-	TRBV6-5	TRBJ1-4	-	CASSYQGGGEEKLFF	TGTGCCAGCAGTTACCAGGGAGGAGGGGAGGAAAAACTGTTTTTT
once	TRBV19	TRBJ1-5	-	CASSWGDSNQPQHF	TGTGCCAGTAGTTGGGGGGATAGCAATCAGCCCCAGCATTTT
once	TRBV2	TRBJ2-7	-	CPEENDSQYEQYF	TGTCCCGAGGAGAATGACAGTCAATACGAGCAGTACTTC
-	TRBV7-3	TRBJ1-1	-	CASSLIAKRETEAFF	TGTGCCAGCAGCTTAATAGCTAAGAGAGAAACTGAAGCTTTCTTT